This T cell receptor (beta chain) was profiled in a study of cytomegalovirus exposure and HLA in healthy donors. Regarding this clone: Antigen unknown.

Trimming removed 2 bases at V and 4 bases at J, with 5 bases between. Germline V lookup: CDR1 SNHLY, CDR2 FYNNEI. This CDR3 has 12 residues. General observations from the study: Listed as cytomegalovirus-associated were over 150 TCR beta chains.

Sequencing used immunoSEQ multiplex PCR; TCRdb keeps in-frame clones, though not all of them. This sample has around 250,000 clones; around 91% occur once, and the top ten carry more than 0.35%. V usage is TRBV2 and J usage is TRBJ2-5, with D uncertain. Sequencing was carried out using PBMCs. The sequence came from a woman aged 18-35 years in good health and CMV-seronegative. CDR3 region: CASSESRETQYF. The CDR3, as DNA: TGTGCCAGCAGTGAAAGTAGAGAGACCCAGTACTTC. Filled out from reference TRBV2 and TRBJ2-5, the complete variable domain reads EPEVTQTPSHQVTQMGQEVILRCVPISNHLYFYWYRQILGQKVEFLVSFYNNEISEKSEIFDDQFSVERPDGSNFTLKIRSTKLEDSAMYFCASSESRETQYFGPGTRLLVL.